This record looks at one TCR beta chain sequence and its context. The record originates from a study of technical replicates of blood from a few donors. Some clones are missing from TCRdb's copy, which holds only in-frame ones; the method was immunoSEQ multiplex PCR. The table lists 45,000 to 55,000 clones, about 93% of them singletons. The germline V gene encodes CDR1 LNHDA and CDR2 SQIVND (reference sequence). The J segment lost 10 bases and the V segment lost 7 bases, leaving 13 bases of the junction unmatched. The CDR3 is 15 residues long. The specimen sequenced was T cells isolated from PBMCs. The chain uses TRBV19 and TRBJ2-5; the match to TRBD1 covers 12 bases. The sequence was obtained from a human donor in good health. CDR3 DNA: TGTGCCAGTACCCGGGGACAGGGGGCGGCAGGTGTCCAGTACTTC. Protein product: CASTRGQGAAGVQYF.